A single sample gave rise to the 14 T cell receptor beta chains below, sequenced in a study of T cell responses to AZD1222 COVID-19 vaccine. Assay: immunoSEQ multiplex PCR; the TCRdb copy retains only in-frame clones and omits some. The table lists under 75,000 clones, about 90% of them singletons. Sample: peripheral blood, taken on day 0 of AZD1222 vaccination. These receptors came from an adult in good health.

This clone was seen once. The chain recombines TRBV18 with TRBJ2-5; D possibly corresponds to TRBD2 (5 bases). This CDR3 spans 14 amino acids. V lost 4 bases to trimming and J lost 1 base, with 10 bases between them. CDR1 KGHSH and CDR2 LQKENI come from the germline V gene. CDR3 nucleotide sequence: TGTGCCAGCTCACGAGCGGACCTCCAAGAGACCCAGTACTTC. Encoded protein: CASSRADLQETQYF.

The chain carries TRBV6-5 and TRBJ1-2; 7 bases fit TRBD1. This CDR3 is built from 15 residues. Germline-derived CDR1 and CDR2 are MNHEY and SVGAGI. J gave up 0 bases and V 1 base, and 2 bases lay outside the gene matches. CDR3: CASSYYTGANYGYTF. CDR3 DNA: TGTGCCAGCAGTTACTATACAGGGGCTAACTATGGCTACACCTTC.

This chain joins TRBV27 and TRBJ1-5; 7 positions agree with TRBD1. This CDR3 is 14 amino acids long. The J segment lost 7 bases and the V segment lost 0 bases, leaving 3 bases of the junction unmatched. Germline loops: CDR1 MNHEY, CDR2 SMNVEV (reference sequence). In nucleotides, the CDR3 is TGTGCCAGCAGTTTATCAGGGGGCGGACAGCCCCAGCATTTT. This encodes CASSLSGGGQPQHF.

The chain recombines TRBV18 with TRBJ2-3; weak D call: TRBD2 (5 bases). The V gene lost 0 bases and the J gene lost 2 bases, with 12 bases spanning the gap. This CDR3 comprises 16 residues. The germline CDR1 and CDR2 sequences are KGHSH and LQKENI. CDR3 region: CASSPPRAGLTDTQYF. The CDR3 DNA reads TGTGCCAGCTCACCACCGAGGGCAGGACTCACAGATACGCAGTATTTT.

This sequence joins TRBV11-1 and TRBJ2-3; a possible D gene is TRBD2 (5 bases). The germline CDR1 and CDR2 sequences are SGHAT and FQDESV (reference sequence). This CDR3 has 15 amino acids. The V end lost 5 bases, the J end lost 0 bases, and 12 bases lay between the germline ends. The CDR3 sequence: CASSPRTGSTDTQYF. CDR3 nucleotides: TGTGCCAGCAGCCCCCGGACGGGAAGCACAGATACGCAGTATTTT.

CDR3 amino acids: CASSLAGISSGNTIYF. The CDR3 DNA follows: TGTGCCAGCAGTTTAGCGGGGATCAGCTCTGGAAACACCATATATTTT. The rearrangement links TRBV28 to TRBJ1-3; D is undetermined. Germline-derived CDR1 and CDR2 are MDHEN and SYDVKM. With 2 bases removed from V and 0 bases from J, the gap between germline ends came to 11 bases. The CDR3 has 16 residues.

The gene calls are TRBV10-1 and TRBJ2-5; 14 bases agree with TRBD2. The germline CDR1 and CDR2 sequences are WNHNN and SYGVQD (reference sequence). This CDR3 has 15 residues. The junction had 9 bases not matched to a gene; V was cut back by 8 bases and J by 7 bases. The CDR3 region is CASSPGLAGEGTQYF. In DNA form, the CDR3 reads TGCGCCAGCTCGCCGGGACTAGCGGGAGAGGGGACCCAGTACTTC.

This clone was picked up one time. The chain recombines TRBV5-4 with TRBJ2-5; 8 nucleotides line up with TRBD2. The CDR3 is made up of 12 amino acids. Germline CDR1 reads SGHNT; CDR2 reads YYREEE (reference sequence). V lost 2 bases and J lost 12; bases outside the gene matches: 6. The CDR3 DNA is TGTGCCAGCAGCTTAACTAGCGGACCTAAGTACTTC. This gives the protein CASSLTSGPKYF. Looking up the rest from reference TRBV5-4 and TRBJ2-5 gives the full variable domain: ETGVTQSPTHLIKTRGQQVTLRCSSQSGHNTVSWYQQALGQGPQFIFQYYREEENGRGNFPPRFSGLQFPNYSSELNVNALELDDSALYLCASSLTSGPKYFGPGTRLLVL.

Comments on this clone: One junction end disagrees with the germline gene, perhaps due to a read error. The V gene is TRBV7-7, the J gene TRBJ2-5, with 9 bases identical to TRBD2. CDR1 is SSHAT and CDR2 is FNYEAQ in the germline V gene (reference sequence). The CDR3 length is 17 residues. The CDR3 nucleotides read TGTGCTAGCAGCTTAGCCATCCCCGGGACTAGCATGGAGACCCAGTACTTC. Translating it yields CASSLAIPGTSMETQYF.

This clone was counted a few times. This chain links TRBV7-9 with TRBJ1-2; a weak D match, TRBD1 (5 bases). Trimming cost V 3 bases and J 8 bases, with 16 bases left between them. The germline V gene encodes CDR1 SEHNR and CDR2 FQNEAQ (reference sequence). The CDR3 has 14 amino acids. As DNA, the CDR3 is TGTGCCAGCAGCTTCGACAGTTCCCGTGTAGGCTACACCTTC. Amino acid sequence: CASSFDSSRVGYTF.

This chain uses TRBV7-3 with TRBJ2-5, with D perhaps TRBD1 (6 bases). The CDR3 extends over 15 amino acids. From germline, CDR1 is SGHTA and CDR2 FQGTGA. Trimming shortened V by 1 base and J by 10 bases, and 19 bases separated the two germline ends. The CDR3 reads CASSLNGGFGVDQYF. The DNA of the CDR3 is TGTGCCAGCAGCTTAAATGGGGGCTTCGGTGTCGACCAGTACTTC.

This clone showed up just once. The V call is TRBV19, the J call TRBJ1-3; D gene unclear. V was clipped by 4 bases and J by 0 bases, with 16 bases between them. The length of the CDR3 is 17 residues. Germline V lookup: CDR1 LNHDA, CDR2 SQIVND (reference sequence). The CDR3 DNA reads as TGTGCCAGTAGTAAACGGCCCAGCACCTACTCTGGAAACACCATATATTTT. Residues: CASSKRPSTYSGNTIYF.

This clone was detected a few times. V is TRBV9 and J is TRBJ1-2, with a weak D call TRBD1 (6 bases). Germline CDR1 is SGDLS and CDR2 is YYNGEE. The CDR3 contains 13 residues. V was cut by 0 bases and J by 3 bases, with 6 bases left in between. CDR3 sequence (DNA): TGTGCCAGCAGCGTAGGACAGGACTATGGCTACACCTTC. This codes for CASSVGQDYGYTF.

J is TRBJ1-2 and V is TRBV5-6; unclear D gene. CDR3 length equals 14 residues. V dropped 0 bases and J dropped 8 bases, with 14 bases sitting between them. Germline CDR1 is SGHDT and CDR2 is YYEEEE. In DNA, the CDR3 is TGTGCCAGCAGCTTGGAGGTCGTAGGGAGAGGCTACACCTTC. Translation gives CASSLEVVGRGYTF. Combining the CDR3 with reference TRBV5-6 and TRBJ1-2 gives the whole variable domain DAGVTQSPTHLIKTRGQQVTLRCSPKSGHDTVSWYQQALGQGPQFIFQYYEEEERQRGNFPDRFSGHQFPNYSSELNVNALLLGDSALYLCASSLEVVGRGYTFGSGTRLTVV.